This TCR beta chain is drawn from a study of blood T cell repertoires in COVID-19 (dated by TCRdb to about 2020). About the investigation overall: Collaborator samples came from the United States, Italy and Spain and covered acute and convalescent phases of COVID-19. Subjects who had been exposed to COVID-19, were actively infected with it, or had recovered from it provided the deeply sampled blood TCRbeta repertoires that made up the dataset. The repertoires were released in a freely available public database intended as a resource for research on the immune response to SARS-CoV-2. Sample metadata almost always included a de-identified subject ID, COVID-19 status, age in years and sex. Samples came from the ongoing ImmuneRACE study (first 160 participants) plus 1,254 subjects from 6 global collaborators. HLA class I and class II types, where available, came from metadata supplied by the sample provider rather than from assay-based typing. The prospective study material was composed of cDNA or gDNA derived from T cells, B-cell-depleted T cells, or PBMCs. Beyond this particular receptor, the publication reports: The quantity of clinical and demographic metadata differed by source and by participant and was supplied without curation.

V drops 1 base and J drops 4 bases, leaving 10 bases in between. The germline V gene sets CDR1 to SGHAT and CDR2 to FQNNGV. The CDR3, cysteine through phenylalanine, is 14 amino acids long. Just CDR3 DNA is preserved here, 42 bases in frame from base 1. Each collaborating institution followed its own protocols to collect whole blood in K2EDTA tubes. For TCRbeta analysis, collaborator samples were shipped as frozen whole blood, as isolated PBMCs, or as DNA extracted from either sample type. TCRbeta CDR3 regions were amplified from genomic DNA using the immunoSEQ Assay, a bias-controlled multiplex PCR. For the original study's pipeline: The number of nucleated cells in each sample was estimated from the amplification of reference gene primers within the assay. To quantify the absolute abundance of each unique TCRbeta CDR3 rearrangement, sequence reads were collapsed and filtered. For each sample, productive Simpson clonality was calculated as the square root of Simpson's diversity index across productive rearrangements. The table comes from immuneACCESS by way of TCRdb, which keeps in-frame sequences with V and J called. Part of the clones is missing from these tables; in studies checked, under half for an unresolved V gene and the rest for unknown reasons. From that table come the V and J calls and clone size; the DNA was used to work out D and trimming. The sample table contains tens of thousands of clones; only one count was recorded for about 91% of them. The ten largest clones capture about 12% of the sample.

Of note for this clone: Its antigen remains undetermined. No much larger clonotype is one base removed from it; base qualities were not supplied.

The chain is assembled from TRBV11-2 and TRBJ1-2, with the D segment identity uncertain. The source material was peripheral blood. This sequence originates from a man between 65 and 85 years old with active or convalescent COVID-19. The CDR3 reads as follows: CASSLAGGAYGYTF. Here is the DNA: TGTGCCAGCAGCTTAGCCGGCGGCGCCTATGGCTACACCTTC.